The 27 T cell receptor beta chains given below trace back to one sample, sequenced in a study of molecular identifiers for immune sequencing clone quantification. TCRdb ran MiXCR on the PCR reads and lists one entry per CDR3 protein. Of some 580,000 distinct CDR3 sequences in the sample, around 25% were seen once. The sequencing input was naive CD8+ T cells from blood, with Jurkat cell RNA spiked in. The sample's subset: FACS-sorted CD8+CD4-CCR7+CD45RA+ naive T cells. These TCRs come from a human donor in good health. Some libraries in this study had Jurkat cell RNA spiked in.

This clonotype was detected ten times or more. In DNA, the CDR3 is TGTGCCAGCAGCCAAGATGGGGTAGCGGGAGGGCCGGGGGATACGCAGTATTTT. Its translation: CASSQDGVAGGPGDTQYF. This chain connects TRBV4-2 to TRBJ2-3; 11 nucleotides agree with TRBD2. After removal of 0 bases from V and 6 bases from J, the junction contained 11 bases not matched to a gene. CDR1 LGHNA and CDR2 YNFKEQ come from the germline V gene. CDR3 length: 18 residues.

This clonotype was found a few times. The rearrangement joins TRBV7-6 to TRBJ2-1; 8 bases fit TRBD2. From germline, CDR1 is SGHVS and CDR2 FNYEAQ. The J segment lost 5 bases and the V segment lost 2 bases, leaving 5 bases of the junction unmatched. This CDR3 region has 15 residues. CDR3 coding DNA: TGTGCCAGCAGCTTATCTAGCGGGTGGAACAATGAGCAGTTCTTC. This encodes CASSLSSGWNNEQFF.

At least ten counts were recorded for this clonotype. The chain has TRBV2 and TRBJ1-1; D gene uncertain. The V end was cut by 5 bases, the J end by 6 bases, with 10 bases between. The CDR3 spans 12 residues. Germline CDR1 reads SNHLY; CDR2 reads FYNNEI. The CDR3 DNA reads TGTGCCAGCAGTCTGACCCGGTCTGAAGCTTTCTTT. It translates to CASSLTRSEAFF. The complete variable domain, with remaining parts taken from reference TRBV2 and TRBJ1-1, reads EPEVTQTPSHQVTQMGQEVILRCVPISNHLYFYWYRQILGQKVEFLVSFYNNEISEKSEIFDDQFSVERPDGSNFTLKIRSTKLEDSAMYFCASSLTRSEAFFGQGTRLTVV.

Only a few counts were recorded for this clonotype. This chain joins TRBV27 and TRBJ1-1; D is uncertain. The CDR3 runs to 13 residues. V dropped 6 bases and J dropped 1 base, with 9 bases sitting between them. CDR1 MNHEY and CDR2 SMNVEV come from the germline V gene (reference sequence). CDR3 DNA sequence: TGTGCCAGCAGATTCCGGACGAACACTGAAGCTTTCTTT. Its translation: CASRFRTNTEAFF.

This clonotype was observed a handful of times. The chain links TRBV9 to TRBJ2-1; no clear D. Germline-derived CDR1 and CDR2 are SGDLS and YYNGEE. Trimming removed 0 bases at V and 0 bases at J, with 7 bases between. This CDR3 contains 15 residues. This chain's CDR3 is CASSVVENSYNEQFF. The CDR3 DNA reads TGTGCCAGCAGCGTAGTGGAAAACTCCTACAATGAGCAGTTCTTC. Supplemented by reference TRBV9 and TRBJ2-1, the full variable domain reads DSGVTQTPKHLITATGQRVTLRCSPRSGDLSVYWYQQSLDQGLQFLIQYYNGEERAKGNILERFSAQQFPDLHSELNLSSLELGDSALYFCASSVVENSYNEQFFGPGTRLTVL.

Points on this clonotype: A much larger clone differs from this one at a single base, so this may be a read error. The chain is built from TRBV4-3 and TRBJ2-3; 9 nucleotides match TRBD2. The CDR3 runs 17 residues. V shed 1 base, J shed 0 bases, and the junction held 5 bases outside the gene matches. CDR1 and CDR2 (germline): LGHNA, YSLEER. The CDR3 here is CASSQARLAASTDTQYF. CDR3 coding DNA: TGCGCCAGCAGCCAAGCTCGACTAGCGGCTAGCACAGATACGCAGTATTTT.

V and J are TRBV9 and TRBJ2-2; 8 nucleotides align to TRBD2. The CDR3 extends over 17 amino acids. Germline CDR1 is SGDLS and CDR2 is YYNGEE. Unmatched junction bases numbered 12, after V lost 4 bases and J lost 4 bases. This CDR3 reads CASSSPTPGLVTGELFF. In nucleotides, the CDR3 is TGTGCCAGCAGCTCACCCACACCGGGACTAGTCACCGGGGAGCTGTTTTTT.

In this sample, this clonotype turned up a few times. V and J are TRBV7-9 and TRBJ2-7, with 12 bases that match TRBD2. Germline-derived CDR1 and CDR2 are SEHNR and FQNEAQ (reference sequence). J was trimmed by 0 bases and V by 1 base; bases with no gene match: 4. The CDR3 consists of 17 residues. The CDR3 protein is CASSLGLAGVSSYEQYF. The CDR3 DNA reads as TGTGCCAGCAGCTTAGGACTAGCGGGAGTCTCCTCCTACGAGCAGTACTTC.

This clonotype was seen a few times. This chain links TRBV20-1 with TRBJ2-3; 7 bases line up with TRBD1. V gave up 6 bases and J gave up 0 bases; unmatched junction bases: 6. CDR1 is DFQATT and CDR2 is SNEGSKA in the germline V gene (reference sequence). The CDR3 contains 14 residues. CDR3 DNA: TGCAGTGCCGTTGACAGGGAGAGCACAGATACGCAGTATTTT. It translates to CSAVDRESTDTQYF.

This clonotype came up many times. Written as DNA, the CDR3 is TGTGCCAGCAGCTCATCGAACGGCGGGAGCACAGATACGCAGTATTTT. Protein sequence: CASSSSNGGSTDTQYF. The V gene is TRBV9, the J gene TRBJ2-3, with D maybe TRBD2 (5 bases). CDR1 is SGDLS, CDR2 YYNGEE, per germline. This CDR3 is 16 amino acids long. The germline V and J ends were trimmed by 4 bases and 0 bases, with 15 bases remaining between them.

In this sample, this clonotype turned up a few times. The rearrangement uses TRBV7-8 and TRBJ1-3; 8 nucleotides match TRBD1. CDR1 is SGHVS, CDR2 FQNEAQ, per germline. The CDR3 has 14 residues. V lost 3 bases, J lost 4 bases, and 2 bases stayed unmatched. The CDR3 reads CASSFWTGGNTIYF. For the CDR3, the DNA is TGTGCCAGCAGCTTTTGGACAGGGGGAAACACCATATATTTT.

This clonotype was observed a few times. V is TRBV2 and J is TRBJ2-7, with D tentatively TRBD1 or TRBD2 (5 bases each). There are 14 residues in the CDR3. In germline, CDR1 is SNHLY, CDR2 FYNNEI. V was trimmed by 11 bases and J by 0 bases, leaving 17 bases between them. The CDR3 DNA follows: TGTGCCGGGGTTGGACATAGCGACTCCTACGAGCAGTACTTC. Translation: CAGVGHSDSYEQYF.

The chain recombines TRBV10-3 with TRBJ2-1; TRBD1 agrees at 8 bases. The CDR3 has 15 residues. The V gene's germline CDR1 is ENHRY and CDR2 SYGVKD. V was pared by 3 bases and J by 4 bases, with 5 bases of the junction left unmatched. DNA of the CDR3: TGTGCCATCAGTGAAATGGACAGGGATTACAATGAGCAGTTCTTC. The encoded protein is CAISEMDRDYNEQFF.

This rearrangement joins TRBV28 to TRBJ2-7, with 9 bases fitting TRBD2. Trimming took 2 bases from V and 7 from J; bases not matched to a gene: 9. This CDR3 is 15 amino acids long. Germline assignment: CDR1 MDHEN and CDR2 SYDVKM. This CDR3 reads CASSLRAGGPFEQYF. The CDR3, as DNA: TGTGCCAGCAGTTTAAGGGCGGGAGGGCCGTTTGAGCAGTACTTC.

The rearrangement uses TRBV19 and TRBJ1-4; no clear D. The CDR3 has 15 residues. Germline V gives CDR1 LNHDA, CDR2 SQIVND (reference sequence). V lost 8 bases, J lost 0 bases, and 13 bases lay in between. CDR3 nucleotides: TGTGCCAGTGCTCATGCGGACGCAACTAATGAAAAACTGTTTTTT. Protein product: CASAHADATNEKLFF.

A word on this clonotype: Being one base from a much bigger clone, this may be a read error. This sequence joins TRBV29-1 and TRBJ2-3; TRBD2 agrees at 9 bases. This CDR3 has 15 residues. J lost 2 bases, V lost 4 bases, and 7 bases had no gene match. Germline V gene data show CDR1 as SQVTM and CDR2 as ANQGSEA. The CDR3 nucleotides read TGCAGCGTTGTCGGCGGGGGGGCCGCCACAGATACGCAGTATTTT. Translation gives CSVVGGGAATDTQYF.

This clonotype was recorded at least ten times. V and J are TRBV20-1 and TRBJ2-6; 8 nucleotides match TRBD1. Germline CDR1 DFQATT, CDR2 SNEGSKA (reference sequence). The length of the CDR3 is 18 residues. Germline trimming cut 3 bases from V and 2 bases from J; bases unmatched to any gene: 12. The chain's CDR3 is CSASERRTGFPGANVLTF. CDR3 nucleotide sequence: TGCAGTGCTAGTGAGCGTCGGACAGGGTTCCCTGGGGCCAACGTCCTGACTTTC.

This clonotype was recorded many times. The V gene is TRBV4-3, the J gene TRBJ2-7; D might be TRBD2 (5 bases). Trimming left V 1 base short and J 7 bases short, with 8 bases between. CDR3 length: 12 residues. Germline V gives CDR1 LGHNA, CDR2 YSLEER. This CDR3 reads CASSQGRGEQYF. CDR3 coding DNA: TGCGCCAGCAGCCAAGGTCGAGGGGAGCAGTACTTC.

Concerning this clonotype: The junction and the germline gene differ at one end; a read error may be behind it. J is TRBJ1-1 and V is TRBV30; D not resolved. CDR3 length: 13 residues. Germline loops: CDR1 GTSNPN, CDR2 SVGIG (reference sequence). The CDR3 here is CVWSAMVNTEAFF. The DNA of the CDR3 is TGTGTCTGGAGTGCAATGGTGAACACTGAAGCTTTCTTT.

The rearrangement joins TRBV6-5 to TRBJ2-7, with a weak D call TRBD1 (6 bases). Trimming pared 5 bases from V and 7 bases from J, leaving 18 bases between. CDR1 is MNHEY and CDR2 is SVGAGI in the germline V gene. This CDR3 contains 14 residues. This chain's CDR3 is CASSPNTGHWEQYF. The CDR3 DNA sequence: TGTGCCAGCAGTCCTAACACAGGGCACTGGGAGCAGTACTTC.

This clonotype was observed at least ten times. The V and J genes are TRBV7-2 and TRBJ2-1; 11 bases fit TRBD2. The CDR3 length is 17 residues. Trimming cost V 2 bases and J 7 bases; bases outside gene matches: 10. Germline V lookup: CDR1 SGHTA, CDR2 FQGNSA. CDR3 in DNA: TGTGCCAGCAGCTTACCCCCCATAGCGGGGGGGCCAAATGAGCAGTTCTTC. Protein: CASSLPPIAGGPNEQFF.

This clonotype was found many times. This chain connects TRBV7-9 to TRBJ2-7; D unresolved. Germline CDR1 is SEHNR and CDR2 is FQNEAQ (reference sequence). V was clipped by 5 bases and J by 2 bases, with 10 bases between them. The CDR3 has 13 residues. CDR3 sequence (DNA): TGTGCCAGCAGCACCCCGACTGCCTACGAGCAGTACTTC. It yields the protein CASSTPTAYEQYF. The full variable domain, in which reference TRBV7-9 and TRBJ2-7 provide the parts outside the CDR3, is DTGVSQNPRHKITKRGQNVTFRCDPISEHNRLYWYRQTLGQGPEFLTYFQNEAQLEKSRLLSDRFSAERPKGSFSTLEIQRTEQGDSAMYLCASSTPTAYEQYFGPGTRLTVT.

This clonotype was detected a few times. The gene calls are TRBV13 and TRBJ1-2; no definite D call. Germline-derived CDR1 and CDR2 are PRHDT and FYEKMQ (reference sequence). This CDR3 region has 16 residues. Between the trimmed V and J ends, which lost 4 bases and 3 bases, there was a span of 18 bases. CDR3 in DNA: TGTGCCAGCAGCTCGACGGCACCGCAGATTGACTATGGCTACACCTTC. Encoded protein: CASSSTAPQIDYGYTF.

This clonotype was detected only a few times. This chain connects TRBV27 to TRBJ2-5, with D possibly being TRBD1 or TRBD2 (6 bases each). The length of the CDR3 is 17 residues. V lost 5 bases to trimming and J lost 1 base, with 20 bases between them. In germline, CDR1 is MNHEY, CDR2 SMNVEV (reference sequence). For the CDR3, the DNA is TGTGCCAGCAGTACCCACCTATTAGGGGGACTCCAAGAGACCCAGTACTTC. Translating gives CASSTHLLGGLQETQYF.

The chain uses TRBV5-4 and TRBJ2-7; 7 nucleotides align to TRBD2. The CDR3 length is 14 residues. Looked up from germline, CDR1 is SGHNT and CDR2 is YYREEE (reference sequence). V trimming: 4 bases; J trimming: 1 base; junction bases outside the gene matches: 5. The CDR3 loop reads CASSREGVSYEQYF. CDR3 nucleotides: TGTGCCAGCAGCAGGGAGGGAGTGTCCTACGAGCAGTACTTC. Full variable domain (rest looked up from reference TRBV5-4 and TRBJ2-7): ETGVTQSPTHLIKTRGQQVTLRCSSQSGHNTVSWYQQALGQGPQFIFQYYREEENGRGNFPPRFSGLQFPNYSSELNVNALELDDSALYLCASSREGVSYEQYFGPGTRLTVT.

This clonotype has only one observation. The chain couples TRBV12-3 or TRBV12-4 to TRBJ2-2, with D unclear. Trimming took 4 bases from V and 6 from J, leaving 15 bases between them. The CDR3 length is 15 residues. The CDR3 reads CASSSGSHASGELFF. The CDR3 DNA is TGTGCCAGCAGTTCGGGCAGCCATGCTTCCGGGGAGCTGTTTTTT.

On this clonotype itself: This may be a read error, as it is one base from a much larger clone. The chain carries TRBV6-1 and TRBJ1-1; perhaps TRBD1 as D (5 bases). V was clipped by 1 base and J by 5 bases, with 14 bases between them. Looked up from germline, CDR1 is MNHNS and CDR2 is SASEGT. The CDR3 is 15 residues long. The CDR3 loop is CASSEDGAGRTEAFF. DNA for the CDR3: TGTGCCAGCAGTGAAGATGGGGCAGGAAGAACTGAAGCTTTCTTT.